This TCR beta chain comes out of a study of T cells in Graves' hyperthyroidism and ophthalmopathy. Overall study findings and caveats: Stable hyperthyroidism and ophthalmopathy were separated using 13 V-J signatures. Blood held most thyroid clonotypes expanded above 0.001 frequency.

There were TCR beta CDR3 regions amplified from RNA transcripts. HTBI primers were the set used in a first-round RT-PCR of the TCR CDR3. TCRdb redid the calling of the multiplex PCR reads with MiXCR, one entry per CDR3 protein. In the table there are about 380,000 distinct CDR3 sequences, about 13% of which are singletons. From more than 9 ml of fresh peripheral blood, PBMCs were isolated. This clonotype was counted once. As yet, its antigen is unknown. With a much larger clone just one base away, this may be a read error. The CDR3 is 14 residues long. The V call is TRBV12-3 or TRBV12-4, the J call TRBJ1-4, with D maybe TRBD1 (5 bases). The sample consisted of blood. The TCR comes from a man under 40 with Graves' hyperthyroidism that later progressed to Graves' ophthalmopathy. CDR3: CASSSAGINGKLFF. Written as DNA, the CDR3 is TGTGCCAGCAGTTCGGCAGGGATTAATGGAAAACTGTTTTTT.